The rows below give T cell receptor beta chains drawn from one sample of a study of cytotoxic CD8 clonotypes in ibrutinib-treated CLL. Only in-frame clones appear in the TCRdb table, and some are missing; sequencing was by immunoSEQ multiplex PCR. The sample yields more than 300,000 clones, around four fifths seen once. The source material was PBMCs, sampled before ibrutinib treatment. These receptors came from a human donor with chronic lymphocytic leukemia. The CDR3 runs from the conserved cysteine through the conserved F or W. A D gene is named only where the DNA matches it firmly. Expanded clones are given a class, and other clones once, few, many or no size at all.

DNA | CDR3 | V | D | size | J
TGTGCCAGCAGCCAGACCCCAGGCGAGCAGTACTTC | CASSQTPGEQYF | TRBV6-5 | . | . | TRBJ2-7
TGTGCCAGCAGTTCCCGGGACTTTCAAGAGACCCAGTACTTC | CASSSRDFQETQYF | TRBV27 | . | . | TRBJ2-5
TGTGCCAGCAGGGAGGGATTCCACAATGAGCAGTTCTTC | CASREGFHNEQFF | TRBV7-6 | . | . | TRBJ2-1
TGCGCCAGCCGGGAGCCGGGGGGGGAGCAGTACTTC | CASREPGGEQYF | TRBV4-3 | TRBD2 | . | TRBJ2-7
TGTGCCAGCAGTTTATCCCTGGATAGCAATCAGCCCCAGCATTTT | CASSLSLDSNQPQHF | TRBV28 | . | once | TRBJ1-5
TGTGCCAGCAGCCTACCGGCAGCAGCACATGGCTACACCTTC | CASSLPAAAHGYTF | TRBV7-2 | . | . | TRBJ1-2
TGTGCCAGCAGTTATGGTTCCGAGCAGTACTTC | CASSYGSEQYF | TRBV6-5 | . | . | TRBJ2-7
TGCGCCAGCAGCCAAGATCTCCAAGGCTACACCTTC | CASSQDLQGYTF | TRBV4-1 | . | few | TRBJ1-2
TGTGCCAGCAGCCCGGCCGCCTATGGACTAGCGGCGGATGAGCAGTTCTTC | CASSPAAYGLAADEQFF | TRBV7-2 | TRBD2 | . | TRBJ2-1
TGCGCCAGCAGGCAAGGGACAGCGAACACTGAAGCTTTCTTT | CASRQGTANTEAFF | TRBV4-1 | TRBD1 | . | TRBJ1-1
TGTGCCAGCAGCGTAGATCGGGGTGAAGCTTTCTTT | CASSVDRGEAFF | TRBV9 | . | . | TRBJ1-1
TGCAGCGTTGGAGTTAGCGGGTTCTCCGGGGAGCAGTTCTTC | CSVGVSGFSGEQFF | TRBV29-1 | TRBD2 | . | TRBJ2-1
TGTGCCAGCAGCGCTCAGACAGGGGGCTATGGCTACACCTTC | CASSAQTGGYGYTF | TRBV9 | TRBD1 | . | TRBJ1-2
TGTGCCAGCAGCTTAGGTTCAGGGCCAGATACGCAGTATTTT | CASSLGSGPDTQYF | TRBV11-1 | . | . | TRBJ2-3
TGCGCCAGCAGCCAAGTGGAAGGTTCCTATGGCTACACCTTC | CASSQVEGSYGYTF | TRBV4-3 | . | . | TRBJ1-2
TGTGCCAGCAGGGTTACTCCGAACAATGAGCAGTTCTTC | CASRVTPNNEQFF | TRBV2 | . | . | TRBJ2-1
TGTGCCTGGACCCGGGACGGAAGCTCCTACGAGCAGTACTTC | CAWTRDGSSYEQYF | TRBV30 | . | . | TRBJ2-7
TGTGCCAGCAGTTCTTACGGGAGGGTCTCCTACAATGAGCAGTTCTTC | CASSSYGRVSYNEQFF | TRBV2 | TRBD2 | . | TRBJ2-1
TGCAGCATAACCTCCCGGGACAGATACTACGAGCAGTACTTC | CSITSRDRYYEQYF | TRBV29-1 | TRBD1 | . | TRBJ2-7
TGTGCCAGCAGTGAGCGGGAAGCCCTCTCCTACGAGCAGTACTTC | CASSEREALSYEQYF | TRBV6-6 | TRBD2 | . | TRBJ2-7
TGTGCCACCAGCAGAGATTCTAGGGAGGAGACCCAGTACTTC | CATSRDSREETQYF | TRBV15 | . | . | TRBJ2-5
TGCGCCAGCAGCCCCATCGCGCGAGGGCCGTTGAACTATGGCTACACCTTC | CASSPIARGPLNYGYTF | TRBV4-1 | . | once | TRBJ1-2
TGTGCCAGCAGCCAAAAAACACTAGCGAATAGCGGTAATGAGCAGTTCTTC | CASSQKTLANSGNEQFF | TRBV14 | TRBD2 | . | TRBJ2-1
TGTGCCAGCAGCGTAGAGCAGACACCCAACTATGGCTACACCTTC | CASSVEQTPNYGYTF | TRBV9 | . | . | TRBJ1-2
TGTGCCAGCAGCCAGTCGCGGCTTGAAGCTTTCTTT | CASSQSRLEAFF | TRBV14 | . | . | TRBJ1-1
TGCGCCAGCAGCCACACAGGTTTGAGCAATCAGCCCCAGCATTTT | CASSHTGLSNQPQHF | TRBV5-1 | . | . | TRBJ1-5